This TCR beta chain was found in a study of shared clonotypes between healthy human individuals. Study-wide context: A couple of female and a few male donors aged 18 to 49 were enrolled. Study-wide results and limits: Rarefaction showed sorted-subset sequencing was incomplete despite large depth. Clonotypes not shared had lower generation probabilities than those common to all four donors.

V was pared by 3 bases and J by 1 base, with 5 bases of the junction left unmatched. This CDR3 is 16 amino acids long. The germline V gene has CDR1 MNHNY and CDR2 SVGAGI (reference sequence). This clone was detected many times. Its target is not known. The sample has other DNA sequences that encode this CDR3 too. Profiled with immunoSEQ multiplex PCR; TCRdb holds only in-frame clones, not every one. The sample consists of approximately 1,000,000 clones, about 72% of them appearing once. The sequence was obtained from a man between 18 and 29 years old in good health. Some clones in this sample may be carry-over from other donors' samples. V and J are TRBV6-6 and TRBJ2-2; 7 nucleotides line up with TRBD2. Sequencing was carried out using memory CD4+ T cells from PBMCs. The subset is: CD45RA-negative fraction. CDR3 DNA: TGTGCCAGCAGTTATAGGACTAGAATGAACACCGGGGAGCTGTTTTTT. Protein sequence: CASSYRTRMNTGELFF.